What follows are 29 T cell receptor beta chains derived from one specimen sequenced in a study of blood T cell repertoires in COVID-19. Repertoires were generated with immunoSEQ multiplex PCR, while TCRdb's copy carries only in-frame clones and drops some. The table shows 200,000 or so clones, with 80% to 85% occurring only once. Sequencing used peripheral blood. The receptors here all came from a woman younger than 45 with acute or convalescent COVID-19.

The chain links TRBV28 to TRBJ2-7; 8 bases are a match to TRBD2. Germline values: CDR1 MDHEN, CDR2 SYDVKM. Unmatched junction bases numbered 5, after V lost 4 bases and J lost 6 bases. The CDR3 runs 13 residues. Written as DNA, the CDR3 is TGTGCCAGCAGTTGGGCGGGGGGAAGCGAGCAGTACTTC. It encodes CASSWAGGSEQYF.

The chain joins TRBV3-1 (or the pseudogene TRBV3-2) to TRBJ1-1; TRBD1 might be the D (6 bases). V was shortened by 4 bases and J by 1 base, with 13 bases between the two germline ends. CDR1 and CDR2 from the germline V gene are LGHDT and YNNKEL (reference sequence). The CDR3 runs to 15 residues. The CDR3 DNA is TGTGCCAGCAGCCTCGGGGGGGCCAGGAACACTGAAGCTTTCTTT. It yields the protein CASSLGGARNTEAFF.

The V and J genes are TRBV5-1 and TRBJ2-3; TRBD2 agrees at 8 bases. CDR1 is SGHRS and CDR2 is YFSETQ in the germline V gene. The ends lost 0 bases at V and 0 bases at J; junction bases unmatched: 9. The CDR3 is 18 amino acids. Written as DNA, the CDR3 is TGCGCCAGCAGCTTGGCCGGGACTAGGGACTTTAGCACAGATACGCAGTATTTT. Translating gives CASSLAGTRDFSTDTQYF. The complete variable domain, with remaining parts taken from reference TRBV5-1 and TRBJ2-3, reads KAGVTQTPRYLIKTRGQQVTLSCSPISGHRSVSWYQQTPGQGLQFLFEYFSETQRNKGNFPGRFSGRQFSNSRSEMNVSTLELGDSALYLCASSLAGTRDFSTDTQYFGPGTRLTVL.

The rearrangement links TRBV5-1 to TRBJ1-1; 9 bases map to TRBD1. The CDR3 consists of 14 residues. J gave up 6 bases and V 4 bases, and 7 bases lay outside the gene matches. Germline assignment: CDR1 SGHRS and CDR2 YFSETQ. The CDR3 sequence: CASSHGTGSSEAFF. The CDR3 bases are TGCGCCAGCAGCCACGGGACAGGGTCGTCTGAAGCTTTCTTT. Full variable domain (missing parts from reference TRBV5-1 and TRBJ1-1): KAGVTQTPRYLIKTRGQQVTLSCSPISGHRSVSWYQQTPGQGLQFLFEYFSETQRNKGNFPGRFSGRQFSNSRSEMNVSTLELGDSALYLCASSHGTGSSEAFFGQGTRLTVV.

This chain links TRBV5-1 with TRBJ2-3; 7 nucleotides match TRBD2. This CDR3 has 16 residues. Per the germline V gene, CDR1 is SGHRS and CDR2 is YFSETQ. Trimming at V came to 4 bases and at J to 6 bases, leaving 14 bases not matched to a gene. The CDR3 DNA follows: TGCGCCAGCAGCAAGAGGGCGGGAGATATTTCTGATACGCAGTATTTT. This encodes CASSKRAGDISDTQYF.

This chain uses TRBV5-4 with TRBJ1-1; D uncertain. The V gene lost 4 bases and the J gene lost 3 bases, with 7 bases spanning the gap. The germline CDR1 and CDR2 sequences are SGHNT and YYREEE (reference sequence). This CDR3 spans 12 amino acids. The CDR3 reads CASSLRYTEAFF. The CDR3 bases are TGTGCCAGCAGCCTTCGGTACACTGAAGCTTTCTTT.

V gene TRBV3-1 (or the pseudogene TRBV3-2) combines with J gene TRBJ1-5; 7 bases fit TRBD1. Unmatched junction bases numbered 5, after V lost 8 bases and J lost 4 bases. The CDR3 consists of 13 residues. The V gene's germline CDR1 is LGHDT and CDR2 YNNKEL (reference sequence). The CDR3 DNA is TGTGCCAGCTCCGACAGGGCGAATCAGCCCCAGCATTTT. Translation: CASSDRANQPQHF.

The rearrangement joins TRBV4-3 to TRBJ1-6; D not certain. Germline V CDR1 and CDR2: LGHNA, YSLEER. Trimming removed 0 bases from V and 3 bases from J, with 9 bases in between. This CDR3 spans 16 amino acids. CDR3 residues: CASSQDTVSYNSPLHF. CDR3 nucleotides: TGCGCCAGCAGCCAAGATACGGTGAGCTATAATTCACCCCTCCACTTT.

This chain links TRBV5-1 with TRBJ2-7; 7 bases match TRBD1. J gave up 6 bases and V 3 bases, and 6 bases lay outside the gene matches. Looked up from germline, CDR1 is SGHRS and CDR2 is YFSETQ. The CDR3 sequence is 13 residues long. This CDR3 is CASSSSAGGEQYF. DNA for the CDR3: TGCGCCAGCAGCTCCTCGGCAGGGGGCGAGCAGTACTTC.

Regarding this clone: This sample includes further DNA sequences coding for the same CDR3. The chain joins TRBV27 to TRBJ1-5; D unresolved. Germline CDR1 and CDR2: MNHEY and SMNVEV (reference sequence). CDR3 length: 14 amino acids. V was cut by 3 bases and J by 4 bases, with 10 bases left in between. Here the CDR3 reads CASSLGGSNQPQHF. The CDR3 DNA reads as TGTGCCAGCAGTTTGGGAGGGAGTAATCAGCCCCAGCATTTT.

V gene TRBV29-1 combines with J gene TRBJ1-1; D is perhaps TRBD1 (5 bases). CDR1 is SQVTM and CDR2 is ANQGSEA in the germline V gene. The CDR3 is 13 residues long. With 4 bases removed from V and 1 base from J, the gap between germline ends came to 10 bases. The CDR3: CSVGGLKNTEAFF. The CDR3 DNA sequence: TGCAGCGTTGGGGGACTAAAGAACACTGAAGCTTTCTTT.

The rearrangement uses TRBV28 and TRBJ2-2; 11 bases align to TRBD2. The V segment lost 5 bases and the J segment 5 bases; nucleotides outside the gene matches: 4. From germline, CDR1 is MDHEN and CDR2 SYDVKM. The CDR3 is made up of 15 amino acids. The CDR3 region has the DNA TGTGCCAGCAGTCTAGCGGGAGGAAAAACCGGGGAGCTGTTTTTT. Encoded protein: CASSLAGGKTGELFF.

The rearrangement uses TRBV18 and TRBJ2-3, with D possibly TRBD1 on 6 matching bases. Germline loops: CDR1 KGHSH, CDR2 LQKENI. V was trimmed by 10 bases and J by 1 base, leaving 15 bases between them. This CDR3 is 14 amino acids long. In nucleotides, the CDR3 is TGTGCCAACACCAGGGGTTCCGGCACAGATACGCAGTATTTT. Amino acids: CANTRGSGTDTQYF.

J is TRBJ1-2 and V is TRBV5-1; D uncertain. Germline V lookup: CDR1 SGHRS, CDR2 YFSETQ. This CDR3 has 12 amino acids. V lost 0 bases and J lost 8, with 8 bases in between. The CDR3 here is CASSLEAGGYTF. Here the CDR3 DNA reads TGCGCCAGCAGCTTGGAAGCGGGGGGCTACACCTTC.

Here the CDR3 reads CASSYKRGGMNTEAFF. In DNA form, the CDR3 reads TGTGCCAGCAGTTACAAACGGGGAGGGATGAACACTGAAGCTTTCTTT. V and J are TRBV6-5 and TRBJ1-1, with D unclear. This CDR3 comprises 16 residues. V lost 2 bases, J lost 0 bases, and 13 bases lay in between. Per germline, CDR1 MNHEY and CDR2 SVGAGI.

The gene calls are TRBV29-1 and TRBJ1-4, with D maybe TRBD1 (6 bases). Per the germline V gene, CDR1 is SQVTM and CDR2 is ANQGSEA. The CDR3 contains 11 residues. Trimming shortened V by 5 bases and J by 6 bases, and 7 bases separated the two germline ends. Here the CDR3 DNA reads TGCAGCGTTTGGACAGATGAAAAACTGTTTTTT. It yields the protein CSVWTDEKLFF.

This chain joins TRBV27 and TRBJ2-4; 10 bases fit TRBD2. V dropped 7 bases and J dropped 8; count of bases not matched to a gene: 11. The CDR3 is 15 amino acids. CDR1 and CDR2 (germline): MNHEY, SMNVEV (reference sequence). The CDR3 sequence is CASKALAGVGDIQYF. DNA for the CDR3: TGTGCCAGCAAGGCTCTAGCGGGAGTAGGGGACATTCAGTACTTC.

This chain joins TRBV27 and TRBJ2-7; possible D gene TRBD2, 6 bases. V lost 2 bases and J lost 2, with 13 bases in between. This CDR3 spans 15 amino acids. CDR1 is MNHEY and CDR2 is SMNVEV in the germline V gene (reference sequence). The CDR3 spells CASSLVGRIAYEQYF. The CDR3 DNA follows: TGTGCCAGCAGTTTAGTAGGGAGGATCGCCTACGAGCAGTACTTC.

This clone occurred once. The chain has TRBV7-2 and TRBJ1-1, with D uncertain. Looked up from germline, CDR1 is SGHTA and CDR2 is FQGNSA. V lost 0 bases, J lost 1 base, and 18 bases lay in between. CDR3 length equals 18 residues. CDR3 coding DNA: TGTGCCAGCAGCTTAGCCACAGCATACGCAACTTCGAACACTGAAGCTTTCTTT. This encodes CASSLATAYATSNTEAFF.

V is TRBV3-1 (or the pseudogene TRBV3-2) and J is TRBJ2-3; 12 bases fit TRBD1. The trim removed 2 bases at V and 6 bases at J, leaving 6 bases unmatched. The germline CDR1 and CDR2 sequences are LGHDT and YNNKEL (reference sequence). The CDR3 totals 16 residues. The CDR3 sequence: CASSQHGTGGADTQYF. For the CDR3, the DNA is TGTGCCAGCAGCCAACACGGGACAGGGGGCGCGGATACGCAGTATTTT.

The rearrangement uses TRBV10-3 and TRBJ2-7; maybe TRBD1 (6 bases). V was cut by 8 bases and J by 2 bases, with 13 bases left in between. This CDR3 is 13 amino acids long. CDR1 is ENHRY and CDR2 is SYGVKD in the germline V gene. The CDR3 sequence is CAILRDTAYEQYF. For the CDR3, the DNA is TGTGCCATCTTACGGGACACAGCCTACGAGCAGTACTTC.

The chain recombines TRBV4-2 with TRBJ2-3; possibly TRBD2 for D (6 bases). The V and J ends lost 0 bases and 2 bases respectively, with 15 bases between them. Germline V gene data show CDR1 as LGHNA and CDR2 as YNFKEQ. This CDR3 region has 17 residues. The DNA of the CDR3 is TGTGCCAGCAGCCAAGAGGAGGGGCATCCTGACACAGATACGCAGTATTTT. Residues: CASSQEEGHPDTDTQYF.

The chain employs TRBV6-2 or TRBV6-3 and TRBJ1-2; 8 bases are shared with TRBD1. V lost 2 bases to trimming and J lost 3 bases; unmatched junction nucleotides: 14. The CDR3 spans 18 residues. CDR1 MNHEY and CDR2 SVGEGT come from the germline V gene. The DNA for the CDR3 is TGTGCCAGCAGTTACGACGTCAGGGGGCCGGTTTACGACTATGGCTACACCTTC. Protein sequence: CASSYDVRGPVYDYGYTF.

The CDR3 coding sequence is TGTGCCAGCAGCCAAGATCGGGGGGACGCCCAGCATTTT. Residues: CASSQDRGDAQHF. The chain joins TRBV4-2 to TRBJ1-5, with D possibly TRBD1 on 5 matching bases. The CDR3 is 13 residues long. Germline V lookup: CDR1 LGHNA, CDR2 YNFKEQ. The ends were cut back, 0 bases at V and 11 bases at J, with 11 bases in the middle.

This chain links TRBV11-2 with TRBJ2-5; TRBD2 is a possible D gene (5 bases). Between the trimmed V and J ends, which lost 1 base and 9 bases, there was a span of 15 bases. Germline CDR1 reads SGHAT; CDR2 reads FQNNGV. The CDR3 length is 14 residues. The CDR3: CASSLGRLSGAQYF. CDR3 DNA sequence: TGTGCCAGCAGCTTAGGTCGGCTTTCCGGGGCCCAGTACTTC. The full variable domain, rest sourced from reference TRBV11-2 and TRBJ2-5, is EAGVAQSPRYKIIEKRQSVAFWCNPISGHATLYWYQQILGQGPKLLIQFQNNGVVDDSQLPKDRFSAERLKGVDSTLKIQPAKLEDSAVYLCASSLGRLSGAQYFGPGTRLLVL.

In its sample, this clone was seen once. The rearrangement links TRBV28 to TRBJ1-3; D is undetermined. The V end was cut by 3 bases, the J end by 4 bases, with 7 bases between. The V gene's germline CDR1 is MDHEN and CDR2 SYDVKM. The CDR3 covers 13 residues. The CDR3 coding sequence is TGTGCCAGCAGTTTTAAATTCGGAAACACCATATATTTT. Residues: CASSFKFGNTIYF.

CDR3 amino acids: CASIPEDKSIQPQHF. The CDR3 DNA sequence: TGTGCCAGCATCCCAGAGGACAAATCAATTCAGCCCCAGCATTTT. V is TRBV6-5 and J is TRBJ1-5; D perhaps matches TRBD1 (5 bases). With 7 bases removed from V and 6 bases from J, the gap between germline ends came to 19 bases. CDR1 and CDR2 from the germline V gene are MNHEY and SVGAGI. CDR3 length: 15 residues.

The chain has TRBV5-6 and TRBJ2-1, with D maybe TRBD1 (5 bases). V was cut by 3 bases and J by 8 bases, with 18 bases left in between. The CDR3 has 15 residues. Germline values: CDR1 SGHDT, CDR2 YYEEEE. CDR3 in amino acids: CASSYYRIPPDEQFF. CDR3 DNA sequence: TGTGCCAGCAGCTATTACAGGATCCCCCCTGATGAGCAGTTCTTC.

This rearrangement joins TRBV7-9 to TRBJ1-3, with D maybe TRBD1 (5 bases). The CDR3 contains 18 residues. Germline V gene lookup returns CDR1 SEHNR and CDR2 FQNEAQ (reference sequence). V was clipped by 1 base and J by 0 bases, with 16 bases between them. Here the CDR3 reads CASSLGALSGPSGNTIYF. In DNA form, the CDR3 reads TGTGCCAGCAGCTTAGGAGCGTTGTCAGGGCCCTCTGGAAACACCATATATTTT.